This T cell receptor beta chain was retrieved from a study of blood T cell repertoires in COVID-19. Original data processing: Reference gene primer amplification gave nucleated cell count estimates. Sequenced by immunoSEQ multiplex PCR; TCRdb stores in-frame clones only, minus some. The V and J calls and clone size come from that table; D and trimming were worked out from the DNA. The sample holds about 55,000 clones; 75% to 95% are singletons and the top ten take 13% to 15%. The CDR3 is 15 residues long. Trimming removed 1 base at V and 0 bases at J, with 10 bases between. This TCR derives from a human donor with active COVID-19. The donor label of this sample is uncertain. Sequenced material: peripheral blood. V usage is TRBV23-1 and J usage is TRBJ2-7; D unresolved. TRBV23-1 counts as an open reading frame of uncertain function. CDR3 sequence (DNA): TGCGCCAGCAGTCAATGGTCCACTAACTCCTACGAGCAGTACGTC. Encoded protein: CASSQWSTNSYEQYV.